The clone carrying this T cell receptor (beta chain) was seen repeatedly, ten times or more. Its antigen is still unknown. Researchers took RNA transcripts and amplified TCR beta CDR3 regions from them. The first round was an RT-PCR with HTBI primers, and the second round was a multiplex PCR. A single record per CDR3 protein comes from TCRdb applying MiXCR to the multiplex PCR reads. The table records roughly 480,000 distinct CDR3 sequences, 13% to 15% of them present only once. The record originates from a study of Graves' ophthalmopathy and Graves' hyperthyroidism. Study observations and caveats: The 13-signature model separated ophthalmopathy from stable hyperthyroidism at 85% to 90% sensitivity and about 81% specificity.

The ends lost 6 bases at V and 7 bases at J; junction bases unmatched: 8. CDR1 is MNHNS, CDR2 SASEGT, per germline. The CDR3 runs to 14 residues. The V gene is TRBV6-1, the J gene TRBJ2-2; TRBD1 matches 7 bases. This receptor was taken from a woman in her 30s with Graves' ophthalmopathy. The sequenced material came from blood. The CDR3 DNA reads TGTGCCAGCAGACCCGGACAGGTGGGCGGGGAGCTGTTTTTT. This gives the protein CASRPGQVGGELFF.